The 15 T cell receptor beta chains given below trace back to one sample, sequenced in a study of T-cell memory formation after mild COVID-19. TCRdb re-called the 5' RACE reads with MiXCR, one entry per CDR3 protein. Found here are about 27,000 distinct CDR3 sequences, 15% to 20% of them singletons; the top ten hold around 1.5%. Material for sequencing was PBMCs or a T cell subset sorted from them (not recorded which). Receptor source: an adult who had mild COVID-19 (a few samples of this study predate the infection). Cell type and time point are not known.

This clonotype was observed a handful of times. This may be a read error: a much more frequent sequence differs by one nucleotide. The chain uses TRBV5-1 and TRBJ2-3, with 7 positions matching TRBD1. Germline V gene lookup returns CDR1 SGHRS and CDR2 YFSETQ. The CDR3 loop spans 16 amino acids. As DNA, the CDR3 is TGCTCCAGCAGCATCGGGACAGACACTAGCACAGATACGCAGTATTTT. The encoded protein is CSSSIGTDTSTDTQYF.

This clonotype came up many times. CDR3 DNA sequence: TGCAGCGTGGTGGGAGGATCCCGCGGCTACACCTTC. It codes for CSVVGGSRGYTF. The chain uses TRBV29-1 and TRBJ1-2, with D unresolved. V dropped 6 bases and J dropped 8 bases, with 16 bases sitting between them. The CDR3 contains 12 residues. The germline V gene encodes CDR1 SQVTM and CDR2 ANQGSEA. Looking up the rest from reference TRBV29-1 and TRBJ1-2 gives the full variable domain: SAVISQKPSRDICQRGTSLTIQCQVDSQVTMMFWYRQQPGQSLTLIATANQGSEATYESGFVIDKFPISRPNLTFSTLTVSNMSPEDSSIYLCSVVGGSRGYTFGSGTRLTVV.

In this sample, this clonotype turned up a few times. In nucleotides, the CDR3 is TGTGCCAGCCCCCTACCCCCACTAGTTACCCGCCGGGGGCACAATGAGCAGTTCTTC. Its translation is CASPLPPLVTRRGHNEQFF. V is TRBV5-8 and J is TRBJ2-1; either TRBD1 or TRBD2 may fit D (6 bases each). The germline CDR1 and CDR2 sequences are SGHTS and YDEGEE. Trimming took 7 bases from V and 5 from J, leaving 31 bases between them. The CDR3 has 19 amino acids.

The rearrangement uses TRBV2 and TRBJ2-7, with TRBD2 matching over 9 bases. This CDR3 comprises 18 residues. Germline CDR1 reads SNHLY; CDR2 reads FYNNEI. With V trimmed by 0 bases and J by 4 bases, 13 bases remained unmatched. CDR3 coding DNA: TGTGCCAGCAGTGAAGCGGGATTGGTGCTAGCGGGATCGTACGAGCAGTACTTC. It translates to CASSEAGLVLAGSYEQYF.

This clonotype appeared many times. This chain links TRBV12-3 or TRBV12-4 with TRBJ2-3; D perhaps matches TRBD2 (6 bases). V dropped 3 bases and J dropped 5 bases, with 15 bases sitting between them. This CDR3 has 15 residues. CDR3 in amino acids: CASSFYRGTGDTQYF. As DNA, the CDR3 is TGTGCCAGCAGTTTTTATCGGGGGACTGGAGATACGCAGTATTTT.

In this sample, this clonotype turned up many times. The rearrangement joins TRBV4-3 to TRBJ1-1, with 8 bases aligning to TRBD1. Germline CDR1 and CDR2: LGHNA and YSLEER. The ends lost 6 bases at V and 7 bases at J; junction bases unmatched: 7. This CDR3 spans 13 amino acids. CDR3 protein: CASRRDRTFEAFF. The CDR3 DNA reads as TGCGCCAGCAGGAGGGACAGGACCTTTGAAGCTTTCTTT.

This clonotype was recorded many times. The chain links TRBV4-1 to TRBJ2-2, with D possibly TRBD2 on 6 matching bases. Germline-derived CDR1 and CDR2 are MGHRA and YSYEKL. This CDR3 is 16 amino acids long. Deletions cut 1 base from V and 0 bases from J, with 9 bases between. Here the CDR3 reads CASSQGSGTNTGELFF. CDR3 DNA sequence: TGCGCCAGCAGCCAAGGTAGCGGAACGAACACCGGGGAGCTGTTTTTT.

This clonotype occurred many times. The chain links TRBV5-1 to TRBJ2-6; possibly TRBD1 for D (5 bases). CDR3 length equals 17 residues. CDR1 is SGHRS and CDR2 is YFSETQ in the germline V gene. Trimming removed 1 base at V and 0 bases at J, with 11 bases between. The CDR3: CASSLKTGGSGANVLTF. The CDR3, as DNA: TGCGCCAGCAGCTTGAAAACAGGTGGCTCTGGGGCCAACGTCCTGACTTTC.

This clonotype has ten or more counts. CDR3 in DNA: TGTGCCAGCAGTCAAGCTAGCGGGAAAGAGACCCAGTACTTC. Its protein is CASSQASGKETQYF. The chain links TRBV6-2 or TRBV6-3 to TRBJ2-5; TRBD2 agrees at 9 bases. V gave up 5 bases and J gave up 3 bases; unmatched junction bases: 4. This CDR3 comprises 14 residues. In germline, CDR1 is MNHEY, CDR2 SVGEGT.

V gene TRBV9 combines with J gene TRBJ2-3; perhaps TRBD2 as D (7 bases). V lost 3 bases and J lost 3, with 14 bases in between. The CDR3 loop spans 15 amino acids. CDR1 and CDR2 (germline): SGDLS, YYNGEE. CDR3 protein: CASSAEGGATDTQYF. CDR3 DNA sequence: TGTGCCAGCAGCGCCGAAGGGGGGGCTACAGATACGCAGTATTTT.

This clonotype was seen ten or more times. The rearrangement links TRBV12-3 or TRBV12-4 to TRBJ2-5, with TRBD1 matching 9 bases. The CDR3 length is 15 residues. V lost 5 bases and J lost 1; bases outside the gene matches: 5. The CDR3 bases are TGTGCCAGCAGTCCAACAGGGGGCGGCCAAGAGACCCAGTACTTC. Translated, it gives CASSPTGGGQETQYF.

This chain links TRBV18 with TRBJ1-1, with D unclear. The germline gives CDR1 KGHSH, CDR2 LQKENI. V lost 0 bases and J lost 5, with 7 bases in between. The CDR3 is 13 residues long. CDR3 region: CASSPPGKTEAFF. The CDR3 DNA is TGTGCCAGCTCACCACCAGGGAAAACTGAAGCTTTCTTT.

Ten or more counts support this clonotype. The chain is built from TRBV24-1 and TRBJ2-2, with D tentatively TRBD1 or TRBD2 (5 bases each). The CDR3 loop spans 16 amino acids. The V and J ends lost 0 bases and 6 bases respectively, with 13 bases between them. Germline V gene data show CDR1 as KGHDR and CDR2 as SFDVKD. The chain's CDR3 is CATSDLRDPIPGELFF. The DNA of the CDR3 is TGTGCCACCAGTGATTTGCGGGACCCCATCCCCGGGGAGCTGTTTTTT.

This clonotype was seen repeatedly, ten times or more. The J gene is TRBJ1-1, the V gene TRBV5-5; no clear D. V lost 4 bases and J 3 bases, leaving 7 bases between the germline ends. Germline V lookup: CDR1 SGHKS, CDR2 YYEKEE (reference sequence). CDR3 length: 12 amino acids. This CDR3 is CASSPSYTEAFF. CDR3 sequence (DNA): TGTGCCAGCAGCCCCAGTTACACTGAAGCTTTCTTT. Supplemented by reference TRBV5-5 and TRBJ1-1, the full variable domain reads DAGVTQSPTHLIKTRGQQVTLRCSPISGHKSVSWYQQVLGQGPQFIFQYYEKEERGRGNFPDRFSARQFPNYSSELNVNALLLGDSALYLCASSPSYTEAFFGQGTRLTVV.

In this sample, this clonotype turned up many times. The chain combines TRBV5-6 with TRBJ2-3; 16 bases align to TRBD2. CDR3 length: 16 residues. The germline V gene has CDR1 SGHDT and CDR2 YYEEEE. After removal of 4 bases from V and 8 bases from J, the junction contained 7 bases not matched to a gene. CDR3 DNA: TGTGCCAGCAGCCAGGGACTAGCGGGAGGGCAGGGTACGCAGTATTTT. It yields the protein CASSQGLAGGQGTQYF.